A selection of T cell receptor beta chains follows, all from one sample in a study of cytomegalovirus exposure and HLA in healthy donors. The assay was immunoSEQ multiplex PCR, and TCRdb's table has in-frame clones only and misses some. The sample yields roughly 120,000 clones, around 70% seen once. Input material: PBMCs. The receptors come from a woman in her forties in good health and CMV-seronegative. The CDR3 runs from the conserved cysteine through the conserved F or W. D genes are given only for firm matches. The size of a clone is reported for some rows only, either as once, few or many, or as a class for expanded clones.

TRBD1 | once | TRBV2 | CASSENDRGQETQYF
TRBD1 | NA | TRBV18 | CASSEGTGSGTEAFF
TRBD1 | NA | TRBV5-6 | CASSWGDRAYEQYF
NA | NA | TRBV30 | CAWTRNLNTEAFF
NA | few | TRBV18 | CASSPSMYEQYF
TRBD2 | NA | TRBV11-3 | CASSRSGGATGELFF
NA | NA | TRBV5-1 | CASRMGGGTEGTEAFF
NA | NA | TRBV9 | CASSVANSRSSYNEQFF
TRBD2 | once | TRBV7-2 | CASSGLAGGLEQYF
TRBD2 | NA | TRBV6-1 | CASSEWSGGATLF
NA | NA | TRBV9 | CASSGDSTIYGYTF
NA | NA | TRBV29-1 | CSVDREGAGNTIYF
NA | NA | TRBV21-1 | CASSRNTSGRRLGTDTQYF
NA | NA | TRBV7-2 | CASSSRLGNTGELFF
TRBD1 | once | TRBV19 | CASSTQGFTGELFF
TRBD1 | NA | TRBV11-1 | CASRTGQGVPSYNEQFF
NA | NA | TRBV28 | CASSLEVLNYGYTF
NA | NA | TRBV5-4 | CASSSGGASSYEQYF
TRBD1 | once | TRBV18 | CASSPPSTGSNSPLHF
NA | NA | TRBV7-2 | CASSFLALNTGELFF
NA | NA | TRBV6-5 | CASSYSRRAGQETQYF
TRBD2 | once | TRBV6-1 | CASSADGGGSYEQYF
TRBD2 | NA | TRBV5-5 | CASSLTSVETQYF
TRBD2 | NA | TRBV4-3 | CASSQAGTSGRRKETQYF
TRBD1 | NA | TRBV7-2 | CASSSPDRGGETQYF
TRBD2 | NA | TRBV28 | CASSLTSGRIITYEQYF
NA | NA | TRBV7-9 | CASSPRAGVTGNTIYF
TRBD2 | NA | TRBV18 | CASSPAIAGGQLDTDTQYF
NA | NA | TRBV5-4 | CASSLPDDYEQYF